This section outlines one T cell receptor beta chain sequence together with its context. As yet, its antigen is unknown. These data belong to a study of radiation and T cells in renal cell carcinoma. Treatment described: treatment-naive control, cytoreductive nephrectomy. Controls included 4 female and about 12 male donors, resected 2011 to 2014. Assay: immunoSEQ multiplex PCR; the TCRdb copy retains only in-frame clones and omits some. This sample yields 10,000 to 12,000 clones, of which roughly 60% are seen a single time; less than 10% belongs to the top ten. Study observations and caveats: Compared with controls, irradiated tumors showed greater TCR clonality.

This receptor was identified in a man aged 40-55 years with renal cell carcinoma. The sample here was tumor tissue, taken from a patient whose treatment was nephrectomy without radiotherapy.

CDR3: CASQRDETYEQYF. CDR3 DNA: TGTGCCAGTCAGCGGGACGAAACCTACGAGCAGTACTTC. The chain recombines TRBV19 with TRBJ2-7; TRBD2 matches 7 bases. Germline CDR1 LNHDA, CDR2 SQIVND (reference sequence). J lost 2 bases, V lost 8 bases, and 6 bases had no gene match. The CDR3 totals 13 residues.